This T cell receptor (beta chain) was sequenced during a study of T-cell reconstitution after alpha-beta-depleted transplantation in children. General study results and limits: Diversity of TCRbeta at day 60 was high in some patients, arising from surviving recipient T cells and thymic progenitors. Several hundred expanded graft clones reportedly supplied alpha-beta T cells about two months after transplant. A year post-transplant, T-cell counts and diversity derived mostly from newly produced T cells.

Only a few counts were recorded for this clonotype. No antigen is known for it. Germline CDR1 reads SGHRS; CDR2 reads YFSETQ. This CDR3 comprises 16 residues. The ends lost 4 bases at V and 2 bases at J; junction bases unmatched: 8. TCRbeta library preparation incorporated unique molecular identifiers. MiXCR, run by TCRdb on the PCR reads, gives a single entry per CDR3 protein. The repertoire holds 670,000 or so distinct CDR3 sequences, with approximately 14% as singletons. This sequence joins TRBV5-1 and TRBJ2-2; 7 bases fit TRBD1. The sequencing here drew on PBMCs, taken before TCRalphabeta/CD19-depleted stem cell transplant. The sequence was obtained from a girl aged 2-10 years with congenital amegakaryocytic thrombocytopenia, due to receive a stem cell transplant. The CDR3 sequence: CASSGEGTANTGELFF. CDR3 bases: TGCGCCAGCAGCGGAGAAGGGACAGCTAACACCGGGGAGCTGTTTTTT.